This T cell receptor beta chain is drawn from a study of blood T cell repertoires in COVID-19. Study context: The United States, Italy and Spain supplied acute and convalescent COVID-19 samples. In each case, the material was cDNA or gDNA derived from T cells, B-cell-depleted T cells, or PBMCs.

V was trimmed by 6 bases and J by 2 bases, leaving 16 bases between them. The CDR3 runs to 14 residues. Germline V gene lookup returns CDR1 SQVTM and CDR2 ANQGSEA. Original processing methods: Estimation of nucleated cell counts was performed using reference gene primer amplification. The data were produced by immunoSEQ multiplex PCR, yet TCRdb's version contains in-frame clones alone and is incomplete. V and J calls plus clone size are reproduced from that table; the DNA served to infer D and trimming. The sample lists over 90,000 clones, around 90% occurring once. Sequences were obtained from peripheral blood. V gene TRBV29-1 combines with J gene TRBJ1-1; possibly TRBD1 for D (6 bases). This receptor was obtained from a woman aged 60-70 years with acute or convalescent COVID-19. CDR3: CSVATLQGNTEAFF. As DNA, the CDR3 is TGCAGCGTCGCTACCTTACAGGGAAACACTGAAGCTTTCTTT.